This TCR beta chain was sequenced in a study of blood T cell repertoires in COVID-19. The wider study: Samples came from the United States, Italy and Spain, spanning acute and convalescent COVID-19. T cells, B-cell-depleted T cells, or PBMCs provided the cDNA or gDNA that served as material.

V lost 1 base and J 5 bases, leaving 20 bases between the germline ends. This CDR3 region has 17 residues. Germline lookup yields CDR1 MNHNS and CDR2 SASEGT. This clone showed up just once. Sequenced by immunoSEQ multiplex PCR; TCRdb stores in-frame clones only, minus some. Of approximately 30,000 clones in the sample, 85% were seen once. V gene TRBV6-1 combines with J gene TRBJ1-1; D perhaps matches TRBD1 (6 bases). The receptor comes from a human donor with acute or convalescent COVID-19. The donor label of this sample is uncertain. Sequencing was carried out using peripheral blood. DNA for the CDR3: TGTGCCAGCAGTGAAGAGGGGGATGGGAGGGGAGGAACTGAAGCTTTCTTT. This codes for CASSEEGDGRGGTEAFF.